The TCR beta chain described here comes from a study of blood T cell repertoires in COVID-19. For the study at large: Some COVID-19 samples were acute and others convalescent; all came from the United States, Italy and Spain. From T cells, B-cell-depleted T cells, or PBMCs came the material, which was cDNA or gDNA.

Germline CDR1 and CDR2: SGHTA and FQGNSA. The CDR3 length is 13 residues. The V end was cut by 6 bases, the J end by 6 bases, with 14 bases between. Per the original data handling: Quantification of nucleated cells was approximated via reference gene primer amplification. Profiling relied on immunoSEQ multiplex PCR, and the TCRdb table lists in-frame clones only, not all of them. That table is the source of V, J and clone size, and D and trimming were worked out from the DNA. The sample consists of fewer than 250,000 clones, 80% to 90% of them appearing once. The J gene is TRBJ1-2, the V gene TRBV7-2, with D possibly being TRBD1 (5 bases). The material sequenced was PBMCs or T cells enriched from blood (not recorded which). This receptor was obtained from a middle-aged woman who had been exposed to COVID-19. The CDR3 sequence is CASRRPGLDGYTF. For the CDR3, the DNA is TGTGCCAGCAGGCGACCGGGACTCGATGGCTACACCTTC.